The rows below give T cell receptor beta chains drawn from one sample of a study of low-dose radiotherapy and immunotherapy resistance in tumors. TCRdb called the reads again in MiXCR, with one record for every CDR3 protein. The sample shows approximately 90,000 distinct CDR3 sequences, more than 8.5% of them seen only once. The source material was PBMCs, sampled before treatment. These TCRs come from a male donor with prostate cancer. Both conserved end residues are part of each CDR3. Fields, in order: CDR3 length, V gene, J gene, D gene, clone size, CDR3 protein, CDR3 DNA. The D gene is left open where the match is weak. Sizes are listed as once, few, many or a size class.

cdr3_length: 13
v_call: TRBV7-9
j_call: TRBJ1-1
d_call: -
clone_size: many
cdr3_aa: CASINGLTPEAFF
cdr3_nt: TGTGCCAGCATAAACGGGCTAACCCCTGAAGCTTTCTTT

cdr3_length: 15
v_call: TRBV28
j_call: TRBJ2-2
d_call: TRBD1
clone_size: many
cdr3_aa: CASTRGGQGTGELFF
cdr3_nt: TGTGCCAGCACACGGGGGGGACAGGGGACCGGGGAGCTGTTTTTT

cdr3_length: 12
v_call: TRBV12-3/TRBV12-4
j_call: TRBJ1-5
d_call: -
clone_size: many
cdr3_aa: CASTQGNQPQHF
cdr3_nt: TGTGCCAGTACCCAGGGGAATCAGCCCCAGCATTTT

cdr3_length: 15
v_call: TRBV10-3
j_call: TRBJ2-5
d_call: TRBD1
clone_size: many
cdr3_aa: CAINPGQGLPETQYF
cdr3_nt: TGTGCCATCAACCCGGGACAGGGGCTCCCAGAGACCCAGTACTTC

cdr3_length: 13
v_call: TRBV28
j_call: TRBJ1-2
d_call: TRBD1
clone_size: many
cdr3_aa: CASTDRVNYGYTF
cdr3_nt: TGTGCCAGCACAGACAGGGTAAACTATGGCTACACCTTC

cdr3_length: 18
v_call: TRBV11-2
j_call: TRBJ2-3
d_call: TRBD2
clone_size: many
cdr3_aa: CASSVGLAGSFYTDTQYF
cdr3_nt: TGTGCCAGCAGCGTTGGACTAGCGGGATCCTTTTACACAGATACGCAGTATTTT

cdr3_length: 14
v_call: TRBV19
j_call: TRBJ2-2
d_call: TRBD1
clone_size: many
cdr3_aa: CASSARTGTGELFF
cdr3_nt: TGTGCCAGTAGTGCAAGGACAGGCACCGGGGAGCTGTTTTTT

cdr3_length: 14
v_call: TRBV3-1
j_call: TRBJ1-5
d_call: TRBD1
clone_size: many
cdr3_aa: CASSFGQGGQPQHF
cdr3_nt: TGTGCCAGCAGTTTCGGACAGGGCGGTCAGCCCCAGCATTTT

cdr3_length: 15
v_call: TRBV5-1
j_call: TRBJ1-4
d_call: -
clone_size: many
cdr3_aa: CASSFVADSNQKLFF
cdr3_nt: TGCGCCAGCAGCTTTGTAGCGGACAGTAACCAAAAACTGTTTTTT

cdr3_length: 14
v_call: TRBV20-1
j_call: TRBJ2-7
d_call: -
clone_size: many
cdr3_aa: CSAKKPSIDYEQYF
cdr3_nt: TGCAGTGCTAAGAAACCCTCGATTGACTACGAGCAGTACTTC